The next 4 T cell receptor beta chains were all read from a single sample in a study of CXCR3-negative and CXCR3-positive naive CD8 T cells. Study-wide results and limits: TRB CDR3s were more hydrophobic in CXCR3-positive than in CXCR3-negative naive cells.

These TCRs' antigens remain unknown. The method, 5' RACE with UMI labels, was used to prepare the TRB cDNA libraries. Using the 5' RACE reads, TCRdb records one entry per CDR3 protein without DNA. Recorded for this sample: about 150,000 distinct CDR3 sequences. The sample comprised naive CXCR3+ CD8+ T cells from blood. Subset given: CD45RO-CCR7+CD27+CD95- naive CD8+ T cells expressing CXCR3 (TNR3+). These receptors were obtained from a human donor in good health. Some clones in this sample may be carry-over from other donors' samples.

V usage is TRBV28 and J usage is TRBJ2-3; TCRdb calls TRBD2, which cannot be checked without DNA. Germline CDR1 reads MDHEN; CDR2 reads SYDVKM. This CDR3 has 14 amino acids. This CDR3 reads CASSLGLSTDTQYF.

This chain joins TRBV20-1 and TRBJ2-1; TCRdb designates TRBD2, a call that cannot be tested without DNA. The CDR3 length is 14 residues. The germline CDR1 and CDR2 sequences are DFQATT and SNEGSKA (reference sequence). CDR3 residues: CSARERADYNEQFF.

This CDR3 is CSATAGTGGSQPQHF. The chain joins TRBV20-1 to TRBJ1-5; checking the TCRdb D call of TRBD1 is not possible without DNA. This CDR3 contains 15 residues. Per the germline V gene, CDR1 is DFQATT and CDR2 is SNEGSKA (reference sequence).

The chain links TRBV7-9 to TRBJ2-7; TCRdb designates TRBD2, a call that cannot be tested without DNA. Germline V gene lookup returns CDR1 SEHNR and CDR2 FQNEAQ (reference sequence). The CDR3 has 13 residues. The CDR3 is CASSEDSSYEQYF.